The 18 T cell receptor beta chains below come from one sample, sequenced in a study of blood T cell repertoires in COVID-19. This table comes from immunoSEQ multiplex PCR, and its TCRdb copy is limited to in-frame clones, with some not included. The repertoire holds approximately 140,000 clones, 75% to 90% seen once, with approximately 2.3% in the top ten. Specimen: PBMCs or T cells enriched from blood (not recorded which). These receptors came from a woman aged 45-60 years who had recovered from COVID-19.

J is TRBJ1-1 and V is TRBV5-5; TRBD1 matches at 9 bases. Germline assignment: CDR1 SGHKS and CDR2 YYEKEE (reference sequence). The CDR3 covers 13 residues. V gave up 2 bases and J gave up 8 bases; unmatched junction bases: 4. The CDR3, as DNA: TGTGCCAGCAGCTTAGGGACAGGGCTGGAAGCTTTCTTT. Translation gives CASSLGTGLEAFF.

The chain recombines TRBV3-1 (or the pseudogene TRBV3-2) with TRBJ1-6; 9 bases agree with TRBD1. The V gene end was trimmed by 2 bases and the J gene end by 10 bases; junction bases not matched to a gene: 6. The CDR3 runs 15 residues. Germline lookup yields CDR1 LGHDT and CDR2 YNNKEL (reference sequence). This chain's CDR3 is CASSQKSTGGSPLHF. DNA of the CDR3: TGTGCCAGCAGCCAAAAGAGTACAGGGGGCTCACCCCTCCACTTT.

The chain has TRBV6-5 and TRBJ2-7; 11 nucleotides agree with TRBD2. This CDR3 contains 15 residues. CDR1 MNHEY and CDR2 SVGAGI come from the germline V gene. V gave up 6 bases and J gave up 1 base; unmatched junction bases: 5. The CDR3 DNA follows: TGTGCCAGCAGGGTAGCGGGGGGGCTGTCCTACGAGCAGTACTTC. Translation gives CASRVAGGLSYEQYF.

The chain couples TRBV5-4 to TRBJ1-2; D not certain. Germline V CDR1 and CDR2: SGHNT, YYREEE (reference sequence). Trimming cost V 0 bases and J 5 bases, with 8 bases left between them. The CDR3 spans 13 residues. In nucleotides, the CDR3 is TGTGCCAGCAGCTTGGCAGGTCTATATGGCTACACCTTC. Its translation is CASSLAGLYGYTF.

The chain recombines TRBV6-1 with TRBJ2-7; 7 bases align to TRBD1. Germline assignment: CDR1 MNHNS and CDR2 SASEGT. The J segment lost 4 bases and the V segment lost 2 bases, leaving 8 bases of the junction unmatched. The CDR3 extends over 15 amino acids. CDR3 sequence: CASSEMVRGQYEQYF. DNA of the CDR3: TGTGCCAGCAGTGAAATGGTTAGGGGGCAGTACGAGCAGTACTTC.

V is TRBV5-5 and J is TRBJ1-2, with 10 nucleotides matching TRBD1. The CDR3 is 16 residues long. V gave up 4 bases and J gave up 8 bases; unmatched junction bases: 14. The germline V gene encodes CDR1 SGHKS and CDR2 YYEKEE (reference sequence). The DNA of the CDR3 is TGTGCCAGCAGCAAGGGGGGGACAGGGGAAGGGAAAGGCTACACCTTC. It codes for CASSKGGTGEGKGYTF.

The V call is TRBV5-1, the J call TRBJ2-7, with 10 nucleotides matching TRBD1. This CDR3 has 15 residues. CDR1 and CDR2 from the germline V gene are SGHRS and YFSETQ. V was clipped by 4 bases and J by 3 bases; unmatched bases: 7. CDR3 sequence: CASSPTGTGVYEQYF. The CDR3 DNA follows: TGCGCCAGCAGCCCTACCGGGACAGGGGTCTACGAGCAGTACTTC. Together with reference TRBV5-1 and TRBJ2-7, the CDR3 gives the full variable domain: KAGVTQTPRYLIKTRGQQVTLSCSPISGHRSVSWYQQTPGQGLQFLFEYFSETQRNKGNFPGRFSGRQFSNSRSEMNVSTLELGDSALYLCASSPTGTGVYEQYFGPGTRLTVT.

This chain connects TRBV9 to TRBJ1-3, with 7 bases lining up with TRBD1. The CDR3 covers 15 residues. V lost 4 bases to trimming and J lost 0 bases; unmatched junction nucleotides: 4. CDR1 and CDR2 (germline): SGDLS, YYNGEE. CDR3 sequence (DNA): TGTGCCAGCAGCCCAGGACAGGTCTCTGGAAACACCATATATTTT. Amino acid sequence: CASSPGQVSGNTIYF.

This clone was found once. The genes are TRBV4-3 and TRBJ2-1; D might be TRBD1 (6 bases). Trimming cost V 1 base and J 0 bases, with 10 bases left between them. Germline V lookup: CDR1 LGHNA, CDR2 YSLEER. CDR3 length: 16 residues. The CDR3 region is CASSQVLGASYNEQFF. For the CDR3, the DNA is TGCGCCAGCAGCCAAGTGCTGGGGGCCTCCTACAATGAGCAGTTCTTC.

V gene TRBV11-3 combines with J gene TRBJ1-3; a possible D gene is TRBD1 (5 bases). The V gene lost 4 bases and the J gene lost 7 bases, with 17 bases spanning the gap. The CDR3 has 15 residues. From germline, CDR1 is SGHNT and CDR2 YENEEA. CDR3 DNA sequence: TGTGCCAGCAGCTACATGACAGCGTCGTGGAACACCATATATTTT. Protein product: CASSYMTASWNTIYF.

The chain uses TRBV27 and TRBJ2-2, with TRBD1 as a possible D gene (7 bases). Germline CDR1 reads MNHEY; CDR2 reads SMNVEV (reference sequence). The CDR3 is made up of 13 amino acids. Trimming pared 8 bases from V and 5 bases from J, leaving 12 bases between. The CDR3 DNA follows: TGTGCCAGCCAGGGGGGTTATACCGGGGAGCTGTTTTTT. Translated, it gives CASQGGYTGELFF.

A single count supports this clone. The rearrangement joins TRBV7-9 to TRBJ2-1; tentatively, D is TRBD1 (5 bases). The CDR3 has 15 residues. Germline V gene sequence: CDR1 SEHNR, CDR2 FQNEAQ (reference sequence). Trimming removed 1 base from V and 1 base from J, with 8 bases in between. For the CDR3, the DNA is TGTGCCAGCAGCTTAGTCCAGGGTTCCTACAATGAGCAGTTCTTC. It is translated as CASSLVQGSYNEQFF. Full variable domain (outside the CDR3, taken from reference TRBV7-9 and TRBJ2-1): DTGVSQNPRHKITKRGQNVTFRCDPISEHNRLYWYRQTLGQGPEFLTYFQNEAQLEKSRLLSDRFSAERPKGSFSTLEIQRTEQGDSAMYLCASSLVQGSYNEQFFGPGTRLTVL.

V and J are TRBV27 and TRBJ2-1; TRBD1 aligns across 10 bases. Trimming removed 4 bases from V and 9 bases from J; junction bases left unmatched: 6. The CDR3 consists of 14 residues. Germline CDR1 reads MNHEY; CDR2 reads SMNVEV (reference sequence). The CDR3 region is CASSSGQGVSEQFF. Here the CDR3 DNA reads TGTGCCAGCAGTTCCGGACAGGGGGTCAGTGAGCAGTTCTTC.

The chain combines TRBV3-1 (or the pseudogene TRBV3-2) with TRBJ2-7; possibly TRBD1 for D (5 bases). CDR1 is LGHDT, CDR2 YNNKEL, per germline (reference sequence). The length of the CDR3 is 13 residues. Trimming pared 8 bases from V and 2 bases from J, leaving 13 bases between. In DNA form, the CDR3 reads TGTGCCAGCGTCGGACATTCCACCTACGAGCAGTACTTC. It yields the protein CASVGHSTYEQYF.

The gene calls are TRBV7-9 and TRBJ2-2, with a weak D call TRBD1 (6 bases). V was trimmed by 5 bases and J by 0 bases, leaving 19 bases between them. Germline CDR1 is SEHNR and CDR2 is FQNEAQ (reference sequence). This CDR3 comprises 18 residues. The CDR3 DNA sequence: TGTGCCAGCAGCGGGGGCAGGGGATTTGTCGCGAACACCGGGGAGCTGTTTTTT. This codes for CASSGGRGFVANTGELFF.

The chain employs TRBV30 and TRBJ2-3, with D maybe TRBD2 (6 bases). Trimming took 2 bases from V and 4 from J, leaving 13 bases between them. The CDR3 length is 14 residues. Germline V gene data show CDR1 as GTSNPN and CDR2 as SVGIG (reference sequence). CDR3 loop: CAWSILAHPDTQYF. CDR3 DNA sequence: TGTGCCTGGAGTATACTAGCCCATCCAGATACGCAGTATTTT.

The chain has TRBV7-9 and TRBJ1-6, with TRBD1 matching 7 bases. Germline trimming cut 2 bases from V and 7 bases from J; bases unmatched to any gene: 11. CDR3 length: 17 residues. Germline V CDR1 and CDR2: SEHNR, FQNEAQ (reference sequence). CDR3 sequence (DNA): TGTGCCAGCAGCTTATTACCTACAGGGGCGAGGAATTCACCCCTCCACTTT. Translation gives CASSLLPTGARNSPLHF.

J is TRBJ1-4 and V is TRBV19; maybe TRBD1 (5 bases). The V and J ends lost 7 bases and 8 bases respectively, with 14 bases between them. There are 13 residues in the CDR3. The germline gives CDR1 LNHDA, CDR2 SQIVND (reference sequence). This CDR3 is CASTGGAREKLFF. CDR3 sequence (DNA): TGTGCCAGTACCGGAGGGGCGAGGGAAAAACTGTTTTTT.